The clone carrying this TCR beta chain was counted only a few times. The junction had 3 bases not matched to a gene; V was cut back by 7 bases and J by 0 bases. The CDR3 sequence is 14 residues long. The data are from a study of Graves' ophthalmopathy and Graves' hyperthyroidism. Using RNA transcripts, the TCR beta CDR3 regions were amplified. First-round RT-PCR employed HTBI primers, with a second-round multiplex PCR after it. TCRdb itself ran the multiplex PCR reads through MiXCR, one entry per CDR3 protein. The sample yields roughly 480,000 distinct CDR3 sequences, 13% to 15% seen once. Input material: blood. V and J are TRBV12-3 or TRBV12-4 and TRBJ1-3, with 7 bases fitting TRBD1. This TCR was recovered from a young woman with Graves' ophthalmopathy. The DNA of the CDR3 is TGTGCCAGCAAGACAGGGACCTCTGGAAACACCATATATTTT. Translated, it gives CASKTGTSGNTIYF.